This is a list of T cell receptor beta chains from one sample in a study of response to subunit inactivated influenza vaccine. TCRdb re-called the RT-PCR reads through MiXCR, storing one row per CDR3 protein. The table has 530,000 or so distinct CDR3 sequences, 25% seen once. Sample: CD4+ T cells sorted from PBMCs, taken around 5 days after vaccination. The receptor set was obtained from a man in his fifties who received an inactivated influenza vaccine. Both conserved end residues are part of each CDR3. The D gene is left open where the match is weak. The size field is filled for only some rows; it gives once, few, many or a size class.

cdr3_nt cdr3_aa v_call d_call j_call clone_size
TGTGCCAGCAATGACAGGCACTACGAGCAGTACTTC CASNDRHYEQYF TRBV6-2/TRBV6-3 - TRBJ2-7 -
TGCGCCAGCAGCCATCTGGGTGGCAGGGGCTACACAGATACGCAGTATTTT CASSHLGGRGYTDTQYF TRBV4-1 - TRBJ2-3 few
TGCGCCAGCAGCCACGGACAGGGTGAGGGGGCCCAGTACTTC CASSHGQGEGAQYF TRBV5-1 TRBD1 TRBJ2-5 -
TGCAGTGCTAGGGGAACGGGTAGCGGGAGATACAATGAGCAGTTCTTC CSARGTGSGRYNEQFF TRBV20-1 TRBD2 TRBJ2-1 few
TGTGCCAGCAGCTCATACCCCCGTATGTCAATCGGGAATGAGCAGTTCTTC CASSSYPRMSIGNEQFF TRBV7-9 - TRBJ2-1 few
TGTGCCAGCAGCTTAGTTTCCCATGCAGGGGCGAGCAATCAGCCCCAGCATTTT CASSLVSHAGASNQPQHF TRBV11-2 - TRBJ1-5 once
TGCAGTGCTACTGGGACAGGAAACACTGAAGCTTTCTTT CSATGTGNTEAFF TRBV20-1 TRBD1 TRBJ1-1 -
TGTGCCAGCAGTTCCTTGGATTGGCGGAGCACAGATACGCAGTATTTT CASSSLDWRSTDTQYF TRBV27 - TRBJ2-3 -
TGTGCCAGCAGTTTATTAGGATCCCAAGAGACCCAGTACTTC CASSLLGSQETQYF TRBV12-3/TRBV12-4 - TRBJ2-5 -
TGTGCCAGCAGTTATGTAGCGGTCCACCCCTACAATGAGCAGTTCTTC CASSYVAVHPYNEQFF TRBV6-2/TRBV6-3 - TRBJ2-1 few
TGTGCCAGCAGCCAAGAGCTCGGGGGTAGGCTAGGGCAGTTCTTC CASSQELGGRLGQFF TRBV4-2 - TRBJ2-1 -
TGCGCCAGCAGCGCCGGGACAGCGCAAGAGACCCAGTACTTC CASSAGTAQETQYF TRBV5-1 TRBD1 TRBJ2-5 -
TGCAGTGCTAGAGATTCCGGGACAGGCCGCTACGAGCAGTACTTC CSARDSGTGRYEQYF TRBV20-1 TRBD1 TRBJ2-7 many
TGTGCCAGCAGTTACGAAGGGACAACAGATACGCAGTATTTT CASSYEGTTDTQYF TRBV6-5 - TRBJ2-3 few
TGTGCCAGCAGGCCCGGCGGCTACACTGAAGCTTTCTTT CASRPGGYTEAFF TRBV6-2/TRBV6-3 - TRBJ1-1 -
TGTGCCTTCTGTTTCAATCTCGGGGGGCCGGTGGGCACTGAAGCTTTCTTT CAFCFNLGGPVGTEAFF TRBV12-3/TRBV12-4 - TRBJ1-1 -
TGTGCCAGCAGCCTAGAAGGACTAGCGGGAGGAGAGACCCAGTACTTC CASSLEGLAGGETQYF TRBV4-2 TRBD2 TRBJ2-5 few
TGCGCCAGCAGCCAAGAAGGACAGGCCACAGATACGCAGTATTTT CASSQEGQATDTQYF TRBV4-3 TRBD1 TRBJ2-3 -
TGTGCCAGCAGCTTTATGGACAGGGCCGAGCAGTACTTC CASSFMDRAEQYF TRBV5-6 TRBD1 TRBJ2-7 once
TGTGCCAGCAGTCGAAGTCCGGGGGGGCACGAGCAGTACTTC CASSRSPGGHEQYF TRBV12-3/TRBV12-4 TRBD2 TRBJ2-7 -
TGCGCCAGCAGCTTGGGATCAAACTACGAGCAGTACTTC CASSLGSNYEQYF TRBV5-1 - TRBJ2-7 few
TGTGCCAGCAGTAGGACTCCTCAGGGCGGGGAGCTGTTTTTT CASSRTPQGGELFF TRBV6-2/TRBV6-3 - TRBJ2-2 few